This TCR beta chain was captured in a study of blood T cell repertoires in COVID-19. Study as a whole: COVID-19 samples collected from the United States, Italy and Spain covered acute and convalescent phases. PBMCs, B-cell-depleted T cells, or T cells were the source of the cDNA or gDNA that made up the material.

Per the authors' pipeline: The assay estimated nucleated cells by amplifying reference gene primers. TCRdb's table, derived via immunoSEQ multiplex PCR, lists solely in-frame clones and lacks some. For V, J and clone size, that table is used; D and trimming come from the DNA. Here the sample spans 140,000 to 150,000 clones, around 87% being singletons. V was pared by 1 base and J by 0 bases, with 10 bases between. This CDR3 is 15 amino acids long. The germline V gene has CDR1 MGHRA and CDR2 YSYEKL. Two negative PCRs, clearance, or symptom resolution were required of recovered Cohort 3 donors. The TCR sequence derives from a man between 60 and 75 years old who had recovered from COVID-19. J is TRBJ2-7 and V is TRBV4-1; D remains unclear. Material for sequencing was PBMCs or T cells enriched from blood (not recorded which). Here the CDR3 reads CASSQVQTISYEQYF. The CDR3 DNA follows: TGCGCCAGCAGCCAAGTACAGACAATCTCCTACGAGCAGTACTTC.